The 8 T cell receptor beta chains below all came from one sample that was sequenced in a study of response to subunit inactivated influenza vaccine. MiXCR was run by TCRdb on the RT-PCR reads, yielding one entry per CDR3 protein. Among about 650,000 distinct CDR3 sequences listed, approximately 14% were seen once. The source was PBMCs from blood, collected 12 days after vaccination. The source is a man in his forties or fifties who received an inactivated influenza vaccine.

The genes are TRBV20-1 and TRBJ2-3, with D uncertain. The V end lost 1 base, the J end lost 1 base, and 9 bases lay between the germline ends. The CDR3 totals 14 residues. CDR1 DFQATT and CDR2 SNEGSKA come from the germline V gene (reference sequence). CDR3 sequence reads: CSARARTRTDTQYF. DNA for the CDR3: TGCAGTGCTAGAGCGCGGACCCGCACAGATACGCAGTATTTT.

The rearrangement joins TRBV12-3 or TRBV12-4 to TRBJ2-3, with TRBD2 identical over 10 bases. The CDR3 length is 16 residues. The ends lost 4 bases at V and 3 bases at J; junction bases unmatched: 7. The CDR3, as DNA: TGTGCCAGCAGTTCGGCTAGCGGGGGATTGACAGATACGCAGTATTTT. Its protein product is CASSSASGGLTDTQYF.

This clonotype has a handful of counts. The chain uses TRBV12-3 or TRBV12-4 and TRBJ2-7; D tentatively fits TRBD1 or TRBD2 (5 bases each). The CDR3 length is 14 residues. V dropped 6 bases and J dropped 4 bases, with 16 bases sitting between them. The CDR3 DNA sequence: TGTGCCAGCAGCCCCGGGGCAGGGCGTTACGAGCAGTACTTC. The encoded protein is CASSPGAGRYEQYF.

This clonotype has a count of ten or more. This chain joins TRBV2 and TRBJ2-5; no reliable D call. This CDR3 is 16 amino acids long. Trimming pared 2 bases from V and 5 bases from J, leaving 18 bases between. Germline V gives CDR1 SNHLY, CDR2 FYNNEI. Here the CDR3 DNA reads TGTGCCAGCAGTGAAATCAAACTGGTTAAGGTGGAGACCCAGTACTTC. As protein: CASSEIKLVKVETQYF. Together with reference TRBV2 and TRBJ2-5, the CDR3 gives the full variable domain: EPEVTQTPSHQVTQMGQEVILRCVPISNHLYFYWYRQILGQKVEFLVSFYNNEISEKSEIFDDQFSVERPDGSNFTLKIRSTKLEDSAMYFCASSEIKLVKVETQYFGPGTRLLVL.

This sequence joins TRBV20-1 and TRBJ1-5, with no clear D. Germline V gives CDR1 DFQATT, CDR2 SNEGSKA (reference sequence). V lost 1 base and J 3 bases, leaving 13 bases between the germline ends. The CDR3 is 15 amino acids. CDR3 in DNA: TGCAGTGCTAGAGTTCAGGAAACCTTCAATCAGCCCCAGCATTTT. This gives the protein CSARVQETFNQPQHF.

The V call is TRBV18, the J call TRBJ2-7; 8 bases align to TRBD1. V lost 4 bases, J lost 3 bases, and 14 bases stayed unmatched. The CDR3 is 17 residues long. CDR1 is KGHSH and CDR2 is LQKENI in the germline V gene. The CDR3 DNA sequence: TGTGCCAGCTCACTGGGGCCGAGACAGGGGCACAACTACGAGCAGTACTTC. Its protein product is CASSLGPRQGHNYEQYF.

This clonotype was seen ten or more times. The gene calls are TRBV20-1 and TRBJ2-1; TRBD2 agrees at 8 bases. There are 14 residues in the CDR3. The ends lost 0 bases at V and 4 bases at J; junction bases unmatched: 2. Germline CDR1 DFQATT, CDR2 SNEGSKA (reference sequence). In DNA, the CDR3 is TGCAGTGCTAGAGATTTAGCGGGATACAATGAGCAGTTCTTC. Its translation: CSARDLAGYNEQFF.

There are a few counts of this clonotype. This rearrangement joins TRBV6-1 to TRBJ1-5, with D hard to call. In germline, CDR1 is MNHNS, CDR2 SASEGT. V lost 3 bases, J lost 3 bases, and 6 bases lay in between. This CDR3 comprises 13 residues. CDR3 loop: CASSDGYNQPQHF. The CDR3 nucleotides read TGTGCCAGCAGTGACGGCTACAATCAGCCCCAGCATTTT.